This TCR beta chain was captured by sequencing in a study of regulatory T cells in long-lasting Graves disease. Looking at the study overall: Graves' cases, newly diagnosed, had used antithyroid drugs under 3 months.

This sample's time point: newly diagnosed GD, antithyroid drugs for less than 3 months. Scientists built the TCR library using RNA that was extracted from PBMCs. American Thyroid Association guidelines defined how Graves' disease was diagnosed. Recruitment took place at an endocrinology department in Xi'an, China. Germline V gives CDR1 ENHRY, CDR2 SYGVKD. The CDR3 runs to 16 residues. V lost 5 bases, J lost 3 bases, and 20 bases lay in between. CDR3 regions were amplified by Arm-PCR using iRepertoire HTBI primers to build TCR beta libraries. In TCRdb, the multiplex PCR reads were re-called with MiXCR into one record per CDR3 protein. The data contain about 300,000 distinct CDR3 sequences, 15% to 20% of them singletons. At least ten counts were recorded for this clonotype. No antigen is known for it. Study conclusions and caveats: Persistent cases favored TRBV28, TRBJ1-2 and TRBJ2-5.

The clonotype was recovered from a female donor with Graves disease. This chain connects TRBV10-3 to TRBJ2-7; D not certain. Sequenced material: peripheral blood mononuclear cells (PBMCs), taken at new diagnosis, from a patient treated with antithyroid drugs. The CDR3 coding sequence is TGTGCCATCAGTCCCCTCCCCAGAGCCCACAACTACGAGCAGTACTTC. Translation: CAISPLPRAHNYEQYF.